This T cell receptor beta chain came from a study of blood T cell repertoires in COVID-19. Whole-study context: Material from acute and convalescent COVID-19 was sourced from the United States, Italy and Spain.

Trimming removed 4 bases from V and 1 base from J; junction bases left unmatched: 15. CDR3 length: 19 amino acids. Germline V gene sequence: CDR1 LNHDA, CDR2 SQIVND (reference sequence). As originally analysed: Estimates of nucleated cell counts were drawn from the amplification of reference gene primers. Sequenced by immunoSEQ multiplex PCR; TCRdb stores in-frame clones only, minus some. D and trimming were read from the DNA, whereas the V and J calls and clone size are those reported in that table. Here the sample spans about 180,000 clones, under 85% being singletons. The TCR originated in a human donor in a cohort sampled during active COVID-19. Sample: peripheral blood. V and J are TRBV19 and TRBJ2-3; 9 nucleotides align to TRBD1. The CDR3 bases are TGTGCCAGTAGTACCCCCCGGGACAGGGTTCCCGGTGGCACAGATACGCAGTATTTT. This gives the protein CASSTPRDRVPGGTDTQYF.